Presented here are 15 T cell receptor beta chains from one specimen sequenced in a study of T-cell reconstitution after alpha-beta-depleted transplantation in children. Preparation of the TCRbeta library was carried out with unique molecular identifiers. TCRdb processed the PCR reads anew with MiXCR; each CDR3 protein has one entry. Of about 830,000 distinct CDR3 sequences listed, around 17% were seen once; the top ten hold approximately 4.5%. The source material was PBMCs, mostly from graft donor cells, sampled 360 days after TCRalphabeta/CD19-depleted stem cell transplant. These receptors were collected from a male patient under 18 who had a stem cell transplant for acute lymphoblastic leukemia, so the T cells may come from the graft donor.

The CDR3 DNA reads as TGTGCCAGCAGTTCCCCAGCTCAGGCTGTCTGGGGCTACACCTTC. Encoded protein: CASSSPAQAVWGYTF. V is TRBV28 and J is TRBJ1-2; D gene ambiguous. Germline V lookup: CDR1 MDHEN, CDR2 SYDVKM. The V gene lost 4 bases and the J gene lost 8 bases, with 20 bases spanning the gap. The CDR3 extends over 15 amino acids.

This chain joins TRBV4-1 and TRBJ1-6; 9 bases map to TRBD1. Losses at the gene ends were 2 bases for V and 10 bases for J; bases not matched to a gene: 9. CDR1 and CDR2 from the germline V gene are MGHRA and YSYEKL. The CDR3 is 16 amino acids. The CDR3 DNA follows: TGCGCCAGCAGCCAACCCCCGAGGACAGGGGTGTCACCCCTCCACTTT. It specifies CASSQPPRTGVSPLHF.

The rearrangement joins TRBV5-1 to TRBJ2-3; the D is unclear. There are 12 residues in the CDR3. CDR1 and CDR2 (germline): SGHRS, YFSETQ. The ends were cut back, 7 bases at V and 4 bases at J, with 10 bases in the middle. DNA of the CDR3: TGCGCCAGCCTCGACCCGGCAGATACGCAGTATTTT. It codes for CASLDPADTQYF.

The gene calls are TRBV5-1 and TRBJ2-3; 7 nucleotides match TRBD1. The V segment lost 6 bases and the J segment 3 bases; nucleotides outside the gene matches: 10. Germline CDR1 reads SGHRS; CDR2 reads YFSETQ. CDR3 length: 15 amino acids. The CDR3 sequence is CASTLRQGRTDTQYF. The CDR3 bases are TGCGCCAGCACCTTACGACAGGGAAGGACAGATACGCAGTATTTT. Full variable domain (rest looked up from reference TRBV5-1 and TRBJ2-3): KAGVTQTPRYLIKTRGQQVTLSCSPISGHRSVSWYQQTPGQGLQFLFEYFSETQRNKGNFPGRFSGRQFSNSRSEMNVSTLELGDSALYLCASTLRQGRTDTQYFGPGTRLTVL.

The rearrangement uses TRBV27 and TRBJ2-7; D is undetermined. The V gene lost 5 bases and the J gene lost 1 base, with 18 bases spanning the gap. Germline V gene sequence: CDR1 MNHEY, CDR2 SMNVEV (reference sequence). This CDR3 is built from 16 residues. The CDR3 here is CASSLVSGAQSYEQYF. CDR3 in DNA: TGTGCCAGCAGTCTTGTTTCAGGAGCCCAATCCTACGAGCAGTACTTC.

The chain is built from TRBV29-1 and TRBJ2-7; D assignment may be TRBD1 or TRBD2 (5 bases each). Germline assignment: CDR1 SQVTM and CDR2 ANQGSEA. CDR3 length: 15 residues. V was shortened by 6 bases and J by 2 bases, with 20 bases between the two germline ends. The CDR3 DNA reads TGCAGCGTCCGGCCCGAGGGGAGTCCCACCTACGAGCAGTACTTC. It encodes CSVRPEGSPTYEQYF.

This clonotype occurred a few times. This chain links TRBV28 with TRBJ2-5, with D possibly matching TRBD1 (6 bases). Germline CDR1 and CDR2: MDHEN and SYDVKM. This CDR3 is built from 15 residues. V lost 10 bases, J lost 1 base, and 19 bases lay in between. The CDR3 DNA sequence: TGTGCCACCAAGAAAGGGGACACCAGCCAAGAGACCCAGTACTTC. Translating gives CATKKGDTSQETQYF.

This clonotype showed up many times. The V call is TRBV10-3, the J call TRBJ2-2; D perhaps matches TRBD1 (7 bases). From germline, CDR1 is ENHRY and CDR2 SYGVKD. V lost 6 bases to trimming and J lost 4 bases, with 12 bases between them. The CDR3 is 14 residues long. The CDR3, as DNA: TGTGCCATCAGACCAGGGGGGATCACCGGGGAGCTGTTTTTT. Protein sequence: CAIRPGGITGELFF.

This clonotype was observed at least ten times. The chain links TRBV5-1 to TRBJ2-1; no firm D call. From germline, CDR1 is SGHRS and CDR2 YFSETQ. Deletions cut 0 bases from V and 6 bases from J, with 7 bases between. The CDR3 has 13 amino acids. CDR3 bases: TGCGCCAGCAGCTTGGGACTCCTCAATGAGCAGTTCTTC. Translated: CASSLGLLNEQFF.

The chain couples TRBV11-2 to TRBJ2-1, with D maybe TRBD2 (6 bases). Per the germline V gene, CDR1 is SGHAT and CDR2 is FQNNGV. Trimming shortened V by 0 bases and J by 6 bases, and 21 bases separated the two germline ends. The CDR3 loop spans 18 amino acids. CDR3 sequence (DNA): TGTGCCAGCAGCTTAGATTCCGGGAGAACCCCGTATTTCAATGAGCAGTTCTTC. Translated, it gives CASSLDSGRTPYFNEQFF.

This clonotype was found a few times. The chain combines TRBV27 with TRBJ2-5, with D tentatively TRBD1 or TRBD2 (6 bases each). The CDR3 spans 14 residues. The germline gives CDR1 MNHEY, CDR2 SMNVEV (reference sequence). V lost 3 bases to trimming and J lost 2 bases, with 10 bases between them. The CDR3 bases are TGTGCCAGCAGTTTCGGGGGCCAACAAGAGACCCAGTACTTC. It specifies CASSFGGQQETQYF.

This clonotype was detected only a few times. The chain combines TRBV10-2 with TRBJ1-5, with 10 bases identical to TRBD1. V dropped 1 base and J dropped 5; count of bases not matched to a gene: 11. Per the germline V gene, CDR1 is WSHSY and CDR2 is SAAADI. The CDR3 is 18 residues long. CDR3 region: CASSEWVVDRGDDQPQHF. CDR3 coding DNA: TGCGCCAGCAGTGAGTGGGTGGTGGACAGGGGGGATGATCAGCCCCAGCATTTT.

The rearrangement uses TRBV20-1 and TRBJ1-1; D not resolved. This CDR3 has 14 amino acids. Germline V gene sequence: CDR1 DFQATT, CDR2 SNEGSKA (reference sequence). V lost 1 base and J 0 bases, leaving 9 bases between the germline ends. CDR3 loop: CSARAARLNTEAFF. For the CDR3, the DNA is TGCAGTGCTAGAGCGGCACGGCTGAACACTGAAGCTTTCTTT.

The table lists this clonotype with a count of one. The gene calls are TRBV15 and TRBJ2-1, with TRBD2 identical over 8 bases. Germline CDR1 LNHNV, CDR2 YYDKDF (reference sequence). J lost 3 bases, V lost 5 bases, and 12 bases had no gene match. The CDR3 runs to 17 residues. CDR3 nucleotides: TGTGCCACCAGCTCCAGCGCTGGCGGGAGGTTCTACAATGAGCAGTTCTTC. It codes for CATSSSAGGRFYNEQFF.

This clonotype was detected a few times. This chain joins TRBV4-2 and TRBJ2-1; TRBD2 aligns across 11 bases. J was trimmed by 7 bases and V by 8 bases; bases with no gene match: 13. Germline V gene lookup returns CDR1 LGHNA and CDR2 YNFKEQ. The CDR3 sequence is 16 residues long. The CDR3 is CASGSPLAGDLNEQFF. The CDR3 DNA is TGTGCCAGCGGTAGCCCACTAGCGGGAGATCTAAATGAGCAGTTCTTC.